The entry below describes one TCR beta chain. From germline, CDR1 is SGHNT and CDR2 YYREEE (reference sequence). V was clipped by 0 bases and J by 3 bases, with 12 bases between them. The CDR3 length is 15 residues. This sample was taken from a study of regulatory T cells in long-lasting Graves disease. Sample time point: newly diagnosed GD, antithyroid drugs for less than 3 months. After RNA was extracted from PBMCs, the TCR library was made from it. Assembly of TCR beta libraries relied on iRepertoire HTBI primers together with Arm-PCR of CDR3 regions. MiXCR, applied by TCRdb to the multiplex PCR reads, yields one record per CDR3 protein. Among approximately 560,000 distinct CDR3 sequences listed, around 16% were seen once. The sample was also reused in another study, on T cells in Graves' hyperthyroidism and ophthalmopathy.

This clonotype was sampled from a man between 18 and 29 years old with Graves disease. The sequencing used peripheral blood mononuclear cells (PBMCs), collected at new diagnosis, from a patient treated with antithyroid drugs. The V and J genes are TRBV5-4 and TRBJ1-1; a possible D gene is TRBD1 (6 bases). CDR3 sequence reads: CASSLAPGADTEAFF. The CDR3 DNA reads TGTGCCAGCAGCTTGGCCCCAGGGGCGGACACTGAAGCTTTCTTT.